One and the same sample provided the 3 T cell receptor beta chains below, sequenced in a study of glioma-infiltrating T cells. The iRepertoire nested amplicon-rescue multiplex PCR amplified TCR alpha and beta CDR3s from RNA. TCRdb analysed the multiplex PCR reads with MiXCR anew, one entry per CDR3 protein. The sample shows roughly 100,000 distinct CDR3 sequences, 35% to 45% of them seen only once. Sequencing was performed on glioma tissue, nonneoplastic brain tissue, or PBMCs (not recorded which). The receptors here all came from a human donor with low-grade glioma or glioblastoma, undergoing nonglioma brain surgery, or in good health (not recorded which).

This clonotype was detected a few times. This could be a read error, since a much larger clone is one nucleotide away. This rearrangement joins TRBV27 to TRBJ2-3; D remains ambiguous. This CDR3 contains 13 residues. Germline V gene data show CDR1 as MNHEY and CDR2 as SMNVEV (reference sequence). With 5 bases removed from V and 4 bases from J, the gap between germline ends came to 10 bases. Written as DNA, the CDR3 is TGTGCCAGCAGTACCCCGAGCGCAGATACGCAGTATTTT. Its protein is CASSTPSADTQYF.

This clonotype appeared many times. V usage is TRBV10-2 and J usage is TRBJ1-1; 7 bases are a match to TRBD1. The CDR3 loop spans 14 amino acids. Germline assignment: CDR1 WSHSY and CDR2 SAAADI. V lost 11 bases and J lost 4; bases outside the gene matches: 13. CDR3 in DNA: TGCGCCCTGAGACAGGGTGGAGGAGGCACTGAAGCTTTCTTT. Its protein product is CALRQGGGGTEAFF.

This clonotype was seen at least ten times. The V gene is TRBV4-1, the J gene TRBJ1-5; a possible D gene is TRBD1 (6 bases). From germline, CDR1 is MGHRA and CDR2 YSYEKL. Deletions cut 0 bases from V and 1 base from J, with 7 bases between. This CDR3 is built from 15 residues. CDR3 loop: CASSQEGGSNQPQHF. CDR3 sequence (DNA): TGCGCCAGCAGCCAAGAAGGGGGAAGCAATCAGCCCCAGCATTTT.